This T cell receptor (beta chain) was profiled in a study of blood T cells in healthy people across ages. Overall study findings and caveats: Across the age range, TCR beta diversity per million T cells fell in a roughly linear way. The study found more naive CD4+ cells and higher diversity in long-lived than aged donors.

Every sample had a minimum of 7 million PBMCs isolated. Germline loops: CDR1 SGHTA, CDR2 FQGNSA. The ends lost 3 bases at V and 5 bases at J; junction bases unmatched: 7. The CDR3 is 16 amino acids. This clonotype appeared a single time. Its specificity is not known. A J-beta primer mix and a sample-barcoded 5' primer were used in a second PCR of roughly 6 to 12 cycles. TCRdb reanalysed the 5' RACE reads using MiXCR and keeps one entry per CDR3 protein. Of over a million distinct CDR3 sequences listed, roughly a quarter are singletons. The sample was also reused in another study, on T cells of mothers and their children.

The origin of this receptor is a girl aged 2-10 years in good health. The sequenced sample was blood. The chain has TRBV7-2 and TRBJ2-3, with 11 bases that match TRBD2. CDR3 nucleotide sequence: TGTGCCAGCAGCTTGTTAGCGGGGGGGCCAGTAGATACGCAGTATTTT. Encoded protein: CASSLLAGGPVDTQYF.